A selection of T cell receptor beta chains follows, all from one sample in a study of radiation and T cells in renal cell carcinoma. Sequenced by immunoSEQ multiplex PCR; TCRdb stores in-frame clones only, minus some. This sample carries roughly 150,000 clones, 88% of them seen once, and the ten largest clones take around 4.1%. The sequencing here drew on blood, taken from a patient whose treatment included radiotherapy and nephrectomy. These receptors were obtained from an older woman with renal cell carcinoma. Both conserved end residues are trimmed from each CDR3. D genes are given only for firm matches.

CDR3aa: ASSQDGTSLFEQF
d_gene: TRBD2
j_gene: TRBJ2-1
v_gene: TRBV4-3

CDR3aa: ASSMRGTNTGELF
d_gene: .
j_gene: TRBJ2-2
v_gene: TRBV19

CDR3aa: ASSVAPFGQSNTEAF
d_gene: .
j_gene: TRBJ1-1
v_gene: TRBV9

CDR3aa: ASSLGQGETEAF
d_gene: TRBD1
j_gene: TRBJ1-1
v_gene: TRBV5-4

CDR3aa: ASSWLDRGGNQPQH
d_gene: TRBD1
j_gene: TRBJ1-5
v_gene: TRBV7-2

CDR3aa: ASSLMTGYTKGTEAF
d_gene: .
j_gene: TRBJ1-1
v_gene: TRBV5-1

CDR3aa: ASSEVGTVPRLF
d_gene: TRBD1
j_gene: TRBJ2-1
v_gene: TRBV2

CDR3aa: ASSPRATGSTEAF
d_gene: .
j_gene: TRBJ1-1
v_gene: TRBV18

CDR3aa: ASSPPGRMSNEQY
d_gene: .
j_gene: TRBJ2-7
v_gene: TRBV27

CDR3aa: ASSWQGSSNQPQH
d_gene: .
j_gene: TRBJ1-5
v_gene: TRBV19

CDR3aa: ASSTDYAGTRGRETQY
d_gene: TRBD2
j_gene: TRBJ2-5
v_gene: TRBV14

CDR3aa: ASSGGRSSYEQY
d_gene: .
j_gene: TRBJ2-7
v_gene: TRBV19

CDR3aa: ASSLATGEETQY
d_gene: TRBD1
j_gene: TRBJ2-5
v_gene: TRBV7-6

CDR3aa: ASNGGHQGTQY
d_gene: .
j_gene: TRBJ2-5
v_gene: TRBV6-5

CDR3aa: ASSIDPAKNIQY
d_gene: .
j_gene: TRBJ2-4
v_gene: TRBV19

CDR3aa: AVGRTYGYT
d_gene: .
j_gene: TRBJ1-2
v_gene: TRBV2

CDR3aa: ASRESTDTQY
d_gene: .
j_gene: TRBJ2-3
v_gene: TRBV19

CDR3aa: ASSPTSANTGELF
d_gene: TRBD2
j_gene: TRBJ2-2
v_gene: TRBV14

CDR3aa: ASSQDTSGSTDTQY
d_gene: TRBD2
j_gene: TRBJ2-3
v_gene: TRBV4-2

CDR3aa: ARSLGVTTSGNTIY
d_gene: .
j_gene: TRBJ1-3
v_gene: TRBV5-3

CDR3aa: ATGPGGAQETQY
d_gene: TRBD2
j_gene: TRBJ2-5
v_gene: TRBV10-3

CDR3aa: SACRRQGTDTQY
d_gene: .
j_gene: TRBJ2-3
v_gene: TRBV29-1

CDR3aa: ASSPWGGAQIYEQY
d_gene: .
j_gene: TRBJ2-7
v_gene: TRBV27

CDR3aa: ASSIRTGEGYT
d_gene: TRBD1
j_gene: TRBJ1-2
v_gene: TRBV9

CDR3aa: AWSGGLVGEKLF
d_gene: .
j_gene: TRBJ1-4
v_gene: TRBV30

CDR3aa: ASSGQSYGYT
d_gene: .
j_gene: TRBJ1-2
v_gene: TRBV9

CDR3aa: ASSGFSYEQY
d_gene: .
j_gene: TRBJ2-7
v_gene: TRBV7-2

CDR3aa: ASSDARGSYEQY
d_gene: .
j_gene: TRBJ2-7
v_gene: TRBV6-1

CDR3aa: ASSLPGTGVTDTQY
d_gene: TRBD1
j_gene: TRBJ2-3
v_gene: TRBV5-6

CDR3aa: ASSFPGTANQPQH
d_gene: .
j_gene: TRBJ1-5
v_gene: TRBV7-2

CDR3aa: ASSLVGTGSYEQY
d_gene: TRBD1
j_gene: TRBJ2-7
v_gene: TRBV5-4

CDR3aa: ASSVEVAGGVNEQF
d_gene: TRBD2
j_gene: TRBJ2-1
v_gene: TRBV9

CDR3aa: ASSSTLGAGSSPLH
d_gene: .
j_gene: TRBJ1-6
v_gene: TRBV5-1

CDR3aa: AWRGEGDNSPLH
d_gene: .
j_gene: TRBJ1-6
v_gene: TRBV30

CDR3aa: ASSSRDKSPLH
d_gene: .
j_gene: TRBJ1-6
v_gene: TRBV5-4

CDR3aa: ASRGEAYNEQF
d_gene: .
j_gene: TRBJ2-1
v_gene: TRBV5-4

CDR3aa: AWSVLVSGNTIY
d_gene: .
j_gene: TRBJ1-3
v_gene: TRBV30

CDR3aa: ASSFQGAEAF
d_gene: TRBD1
j_gene: TRBJ1-1
v_gene: TRBV5-1

CDR3aa: ASSGAGWSTDTQY
d_gene: .
j_gene: TRBJ2-3
v_gene: TRBV5-4

CDR3aa: ASSSLQGTGGNTIY
d_gene: TRBD1
j_gene: TRBJ1-3
v_gene: TRBV6-5

CDR3aa: ASAAYEQF
d_gene: .
j_gene: TRBJ2-1
v_gene: TRBV11-2

CDR3aa: AITETPGSGNTIY
d_gene: .
j_gene: TRBJ1-3
v_gene: TRBV10-3

CDR3aa: ASSLTFGLAMNEQF
d_gene: TRBD2
j_gene: TRBJ2-1
v_gene: TRBV7-9

CDR3aa: ASSLWDSPYEQY
d_gene: TRBD1
j_gene: TRBJ2-7
v_gene: TRBV7-9

CDR3aa: ASSETLGSYNSPLH
d_gene: .
j_gene: TRBJ1-6
v_gene: TRBV6-1

CDR3aa: ASRRLSYSYNEQF
d_gene: .
j_gene: TRBJ2-1
v_gene: TRBV28

CDR3aa: ASSLLPSKDYGYT
d_gene: .
j_gene: TRBJ1-2
v_gene: TRBV5-5

CDR3aa: ASSLALAGVETQY
d_gene: TRBD2
j_gene: TRBJ2-5
v_gene: TRBV5-4

CDR3aa: ASSPTDAVNYGYT
d_gene: .
j_gene: TRBJ1-2
v_gene: TRBV5-4

CDR3aa: ASSPSRTGTYNSPLH
d_gene: TRBD1
j_gene: TRBJ1-6
v_gene: TRBV28